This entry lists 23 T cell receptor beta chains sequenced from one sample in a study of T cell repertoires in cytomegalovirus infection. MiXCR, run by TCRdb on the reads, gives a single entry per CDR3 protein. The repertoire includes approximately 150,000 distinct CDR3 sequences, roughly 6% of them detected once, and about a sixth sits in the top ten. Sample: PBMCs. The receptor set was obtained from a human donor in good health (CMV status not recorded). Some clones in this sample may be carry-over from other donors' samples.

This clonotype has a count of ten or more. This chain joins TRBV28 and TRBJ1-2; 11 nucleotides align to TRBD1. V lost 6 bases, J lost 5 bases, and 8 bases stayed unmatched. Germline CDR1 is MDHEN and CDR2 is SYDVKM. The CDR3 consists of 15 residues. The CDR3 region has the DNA TGTGCCAGCAGATCCGGGACAGGGGGGAGTTATGGCTACACCTTC. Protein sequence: CASRSGTGGSYGYTF.

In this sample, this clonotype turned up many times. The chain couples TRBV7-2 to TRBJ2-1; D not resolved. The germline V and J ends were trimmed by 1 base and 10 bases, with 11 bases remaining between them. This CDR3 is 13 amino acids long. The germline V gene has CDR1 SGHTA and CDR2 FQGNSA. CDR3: CASSLGALREQFF. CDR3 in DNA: TGTGCCAGCAGCTTAGGGGCCTTGAGGGAGCAGTTCTTC.

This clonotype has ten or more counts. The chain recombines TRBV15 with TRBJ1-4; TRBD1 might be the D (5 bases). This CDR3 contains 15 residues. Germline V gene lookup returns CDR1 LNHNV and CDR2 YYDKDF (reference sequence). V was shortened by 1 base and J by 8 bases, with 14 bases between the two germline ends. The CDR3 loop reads CATSRGGGVSEKLFF. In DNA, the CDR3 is TGTGCCACCAGCAGAGGGGGGGGGGTTTCGGAAAAACTGTTTTTT.

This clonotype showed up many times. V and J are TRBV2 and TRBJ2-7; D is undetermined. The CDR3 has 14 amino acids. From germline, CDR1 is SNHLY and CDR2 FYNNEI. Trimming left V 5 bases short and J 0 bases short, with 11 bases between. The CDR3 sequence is CASSYGPSSYEQYF. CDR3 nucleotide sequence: TGTGCCAGCAGTTACGGACCGAGCTCCTACGAGCAGTACTTC. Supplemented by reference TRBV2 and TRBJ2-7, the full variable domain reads EPEVTQTPSHQVTQMGQEVILRCVPISNHLYFYWYRQILGQKVEFLVSFYNNEISEKSEIFDDQFSVERPDGSNFTLKIRSTKLEDSAMYFCASSYGPSSYEQYFGPGTRLTVT.

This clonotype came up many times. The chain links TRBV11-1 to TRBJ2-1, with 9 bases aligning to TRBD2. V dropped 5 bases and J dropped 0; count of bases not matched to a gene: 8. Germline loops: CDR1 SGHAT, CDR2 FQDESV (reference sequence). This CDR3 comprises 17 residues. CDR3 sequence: CASSPRTSASSYNEQFF. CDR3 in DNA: TGTGCCAGCAGCCCCCGGACTAGCGCTAGCTCCTACAATGAGCAGTTCTTC.

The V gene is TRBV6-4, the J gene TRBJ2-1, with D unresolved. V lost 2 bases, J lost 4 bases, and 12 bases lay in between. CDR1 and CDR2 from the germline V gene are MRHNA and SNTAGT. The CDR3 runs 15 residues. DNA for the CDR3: TGTGCCAGCAGTGACATCCGACACAGTTACAATGAGCAGTTCTTC. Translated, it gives CASSDIRHSYNEQFF.

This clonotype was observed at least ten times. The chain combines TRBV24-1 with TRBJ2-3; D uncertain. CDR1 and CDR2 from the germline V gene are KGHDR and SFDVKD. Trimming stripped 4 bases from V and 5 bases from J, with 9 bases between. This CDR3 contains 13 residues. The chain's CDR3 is CATSEPIGDTQYF. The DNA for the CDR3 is TGTGCCACCAGTGAGCCGATAGGAGATACGCAGTATTTT.

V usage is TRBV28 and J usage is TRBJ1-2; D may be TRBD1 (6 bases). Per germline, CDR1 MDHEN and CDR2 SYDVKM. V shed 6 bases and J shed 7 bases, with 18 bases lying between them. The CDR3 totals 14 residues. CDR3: CASSESRVGAGYTF. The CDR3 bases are TGTGCCAGCAGCGAGAGCAGGGTGGGGGCTGGCTACACCTTC.

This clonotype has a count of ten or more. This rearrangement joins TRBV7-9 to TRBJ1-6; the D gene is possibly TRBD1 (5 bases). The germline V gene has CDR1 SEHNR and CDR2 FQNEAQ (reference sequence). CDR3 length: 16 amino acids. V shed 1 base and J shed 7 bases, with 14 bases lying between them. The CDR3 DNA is TGTGCCAGCAGCTTAGGAGGGACCTCAGGGAATTCACCCCTCCACTTT. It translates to CASSLGGTSGNSPLHF.

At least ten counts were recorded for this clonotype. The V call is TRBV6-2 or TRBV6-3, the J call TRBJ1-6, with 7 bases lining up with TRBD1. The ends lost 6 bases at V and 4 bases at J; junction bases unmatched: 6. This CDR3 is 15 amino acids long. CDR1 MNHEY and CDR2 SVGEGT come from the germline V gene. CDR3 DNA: TGTGCCAGCAGGATGGGACAGCATTATAATTCACCCCTCCACTTT. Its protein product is CASRMGQHYNSPLHF.

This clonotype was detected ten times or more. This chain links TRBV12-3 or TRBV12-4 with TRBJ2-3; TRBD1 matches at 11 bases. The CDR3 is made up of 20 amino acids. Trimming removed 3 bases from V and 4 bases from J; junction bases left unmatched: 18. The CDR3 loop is CASSFQLHRRDRGRSDTQYF. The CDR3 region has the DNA TGTGCCAGCAGTTTCCAACTACACCGGAGGGACAGGGGGAGATCAGATACGCAGTATTTT.

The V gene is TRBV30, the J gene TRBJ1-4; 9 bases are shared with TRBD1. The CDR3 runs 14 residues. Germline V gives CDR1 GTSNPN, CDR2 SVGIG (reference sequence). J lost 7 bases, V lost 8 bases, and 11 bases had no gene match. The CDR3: CARTEGTGTEKLFF. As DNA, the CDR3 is TGTGCCCGGACAGAAGGGACAGGGACTGAAAAACTGTTTTTT. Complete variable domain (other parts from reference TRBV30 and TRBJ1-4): SQTIHQWPATLVQPVGSPLSLECTVEGTSNPNLYWYRQAAGRGLQLLFYSVGIGQISSEVPQNLSASRPQDRQFILSSKKLLLSDSGFYLCARTEGTGTEKLFFGSGTQLSVL.

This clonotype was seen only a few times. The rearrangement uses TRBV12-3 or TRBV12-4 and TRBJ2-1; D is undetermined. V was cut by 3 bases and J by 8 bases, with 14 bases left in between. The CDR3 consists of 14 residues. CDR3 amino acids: CASSLSLVADEQFF. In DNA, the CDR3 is TGTGCCAGCAGTTTGTCCTTGGTTGCCGATGAGCAGTTCTTC.

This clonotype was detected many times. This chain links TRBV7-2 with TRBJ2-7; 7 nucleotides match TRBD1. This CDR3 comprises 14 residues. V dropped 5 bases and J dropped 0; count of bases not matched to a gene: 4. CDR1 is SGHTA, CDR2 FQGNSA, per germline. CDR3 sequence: CASSLDRASYEQYF. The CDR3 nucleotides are TGTGCCAGCAGCCTTGACAGGGCCTCCTACGAGCAGTACTTC.

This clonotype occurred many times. The CDR3: CASKSGPGTGGFNQPQHF. CDR3 DNA sequence: TGTGCCAGCAAGAGTGGTCCCGGGACAGGGGGATTCAATCAGCCCCAGCATTTT. The chain carries TRBV19 and TRBJ1-5, with 11 positions matching TRBD1. In germline, CDR1 is LNHDA, CDR2 SQIVND (reference sequence). This CDR3 comprises 18 residues. J lost 3 bases, V lost 9 bases, and 16 bases had no gene match. Combining the CDR3 with reference TRBV19 and TRBJ1-5 gives the whole variable domain DGGITQSPKYLFRKEGQNVTLSCEQNLNHDAMYWYRQDPGQGLRLIYYSQIVNDFQKGDIAEGYSVSREKKESFPLTVTSAQKNPTAFYLCASKSGPGTGGFNQPQHFGDGTRLSIL.

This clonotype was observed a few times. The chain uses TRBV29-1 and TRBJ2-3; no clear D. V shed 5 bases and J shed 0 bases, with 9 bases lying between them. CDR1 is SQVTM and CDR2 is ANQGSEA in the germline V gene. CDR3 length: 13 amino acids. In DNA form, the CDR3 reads TGCAGCGTTTCCTCCCCTAGCACAGATACGCAGTATTTT. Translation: CSVSSPSTDTQYF.

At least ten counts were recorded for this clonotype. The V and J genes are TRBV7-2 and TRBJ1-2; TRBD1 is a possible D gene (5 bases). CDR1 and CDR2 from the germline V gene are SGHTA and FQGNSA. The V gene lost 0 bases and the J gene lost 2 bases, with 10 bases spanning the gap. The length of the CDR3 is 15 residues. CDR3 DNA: TGTGCCAGCAGCTTAGCGGGGGGTTCGAACTATGGCTACACCTTC. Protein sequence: CASSLAGGSNYGYTF.

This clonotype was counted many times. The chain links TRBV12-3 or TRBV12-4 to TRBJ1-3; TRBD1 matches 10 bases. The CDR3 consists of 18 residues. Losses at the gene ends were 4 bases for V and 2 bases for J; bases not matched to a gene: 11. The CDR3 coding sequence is TGTGCCAGCAGTTCCCCCGGGACAGGGGAAAATCCTGGAAACACCATATATTTT. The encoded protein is CASSSPGTGENPGNTIYF.

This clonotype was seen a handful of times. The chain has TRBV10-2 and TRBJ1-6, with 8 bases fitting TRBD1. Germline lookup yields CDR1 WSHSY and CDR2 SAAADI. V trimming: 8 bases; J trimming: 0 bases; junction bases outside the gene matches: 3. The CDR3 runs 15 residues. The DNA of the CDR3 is TGCGCCAGCGATCAGGGGGCCTCCTATAATTCACCCCTCCACTTT. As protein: CASDQGASYNSPLHF.

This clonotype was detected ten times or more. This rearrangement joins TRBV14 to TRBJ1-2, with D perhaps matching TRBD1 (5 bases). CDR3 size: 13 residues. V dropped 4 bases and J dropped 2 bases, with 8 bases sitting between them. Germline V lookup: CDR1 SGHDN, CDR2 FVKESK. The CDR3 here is CASSRDVNYGYTF. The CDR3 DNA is TGTGCCAGCAGCCGGGACGTCAACTATGGCTACACCTTC.

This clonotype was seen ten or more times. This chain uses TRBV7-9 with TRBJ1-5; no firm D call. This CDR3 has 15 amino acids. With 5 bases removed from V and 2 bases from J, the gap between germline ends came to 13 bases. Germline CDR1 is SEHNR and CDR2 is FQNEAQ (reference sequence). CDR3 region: CASSRYTQGNQPQHF. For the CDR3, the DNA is TGTGCCAGCAGCCGATACACCCAGGGCAATCAGCCCCAGCATTTT.

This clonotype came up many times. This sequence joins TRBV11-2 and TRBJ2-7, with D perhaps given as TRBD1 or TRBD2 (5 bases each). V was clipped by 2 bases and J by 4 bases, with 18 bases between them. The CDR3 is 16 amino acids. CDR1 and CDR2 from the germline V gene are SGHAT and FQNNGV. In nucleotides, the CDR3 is TGTGCCAGCAGCTTACGAGGGACCAAAAGAGCTTACGAGCAGTACTTC. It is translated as CASSLRGTKRAYEQYF.

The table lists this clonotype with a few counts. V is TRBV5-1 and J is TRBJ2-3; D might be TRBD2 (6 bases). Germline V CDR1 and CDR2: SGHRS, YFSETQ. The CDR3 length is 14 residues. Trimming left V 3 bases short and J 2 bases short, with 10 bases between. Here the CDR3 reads CASSSGLLTDTQYF. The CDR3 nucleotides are TGCGCCAGCAGCTCGGGACTCCTCACAGATACGCAGTATTTT.